These 5 T cell receptor beta chains share one sample of origin, sequenced in a study of blood T cell repertoires in COVID-19. Using immunoSEQ multiplex PCR, the repertoire was profiled, and TCRdb retains in-frame clones only, with some absent. The sample yields roughly 200,000 clones, around 89% seen once. Input material: peripheral blood. Receptors originate from a man aged 50 or older with acute or convalescent COVID-19.

The CDR3 loop reads CASSVTSGESYNEQFF. Here the CDR3 DNA reads TGTGCCAGTAGTGTGACTAGCGGGGAGTCCTACAATGAGCAGTTCTTC. The chain links TRBV19 to TRBJ2-1, with TRBD2 matching over 11 bases. The CDR3 length is 16 residues. Trimming removed 5 bases from V and 1 base from J; junction bases left unmatched: 4. Germline V gives CDR1 LNHDA, CDR2 SQIVND (reference sequence).

V gene TRBV7-2 combines with J gene TRBJ1-4; a possible D gene is TRBD1 (6 bases). Deletions cut 1 base from V and 8 bases from J, with 17 bases between. CDR3 size: 16 residues. The germline V gene has CDR1 SGHTA and CDR2 FQGNSA. The CDR3 region has the DNA TGTGCCAGCAGCTTAGTTTCCGGGACACTGGGGGAAAAACTGTTTTTT. Translation: CASSLVSGTLGEKLFF. The whole variable domain, filled in from reference TRBV7-2 and TRBJ1-4, reads GAGVSQSPSNKVTEKGKDVELRCDPISGHTALYWYRQSLGQGLEFLIYFQGNSAPDKSGLPSDRFSAERTGGSVSTLTIQRTQQEDSAVYLCASSLVSGTLGEKLFFGSGTQLSVL.

The table lists this clone with a few counts. This chain connects TRBV4-2 to TRBJ1-1; 8 bases map to TRBD1. The germline CDR1 and CDR2 sequences are LGHNA and YNFKEQ. CDR3 length: 14 amino acids. V gave up 1 base and J gave up 4 bases; unmatched junction bases: 2. CDR3 loop: CASSQGQGLTEAFF. For the CDR3, the DNA is TGTGCCAGCAGCCAAGGACAGGGGCTCACTGAAGCTTTCTTT.

V is TRBV7-9 and J is TRBJ2-1, with 12 nucleotides matching TRBD2. Per the germline V gene, CDR1 is SEHNR and CDR2 is FQNEAQ (reference sequence). Trimming took 6 bases from V and 2 from J; bases not matched to a gene: 2. The CDR3 has 15 residues. Written as DNA, the CDR3 is TGTGCCAGCAGATCTAGCGGGGGGGCCTACAATGAGCAGTTCTTC. Protein: CASRSSGGAYNEQFF.

The chain links TRBV27 to TRBJ1-4, with 8 nucleotides matching TRBD1. Germline values: CDR1 MNHEY, CDR2 SMNVEV (reference sequence). This CDR3 has 16 amino acids. The junction had 8 bases not matched to a gene; V was cut back by 4 bases and J by 4 bases. The chain's CDR3 is CASSSHDRGINEKLFF. In nucleotides, the CDR3 is TGTGCCAGCAGTTCACACGACAGGGGTATTAATGAAAAACTGTTTTTT.